This T cell receptor (beta chain) was found in a study of T cells in Graves' hyperthyroidism and ophthalmopathy. Using RNA transcripts as the source, TCR beta CDR3 regions were amplified. First-round RT-PCR targeting the TCR CDR3 was performed with the HTBI primer set. TCRdb redid the calling of the multiplex PCR reads with MiXCR, one entry per CDR3 protein. The data show 530,000 or so distinct CDR3 sequences, over 15% seen once. CDR3 length: 14 residues. Trimming left V 0 bases short and J 3 bases short, with 9 bases between. The germline CDR1 and CDR2 sequences are SGHDT and YYEEEE. This clonotype was seen ten or more times.

V is TRBV5-6 and J is TRBJ1-1; D gene unclear. This clonotype originated in a woman aged 18-29 years with Graves' ophthalmopathy. The sequenced sample consisted of blood. CDR3 in DNA: TGTGCCAGCAGCTTGGGAGGGTCGTACACTGAAGCTTTCTTT. Protein product: CASSLGGSYTEAFF.